Each of the 32 T cell receptor beta chains below was sequenced from the same sample in a study of OX40 agonist ivuxolimab in advanced cancers. Library method: the immunoSEQ multiplex PCR assay. TCRdb holds this immuneACCESS table with in-frame rearrangements only. Some clones are missing; in checked studies, unresolved V genes explain under half, and the rest has no known cause. The sample has more than 70,000 clones on record, 84% of them singletons. Approximately 25% of the sample is held by the ten biggest clonotypes. Source: CD4+ or CD8+ T cells sorted from blood, taken in a trial of the OX40 agonist ivuxolimab. These receptors were collected from an adult with an advanced solid tumor such as melanoma, head and neck, liver or kidney cancer.

This chain connects TRBV15 to TRBJ2-1, with a tentative D call TRBD2 (6 bases). V was trimmed by 1 base and J by 8 bases, leaving 12 bases between them. This CDR3 region has 14 residues. Germline V lookup: CDR1 LNHNV, CDR2 YYDKDF (reference sequence). The CDR3 reads CATSRVREEDEQFF. CDR3 coding DNA: TGTGCCACCAGCAGAGTGCGGGAAGAGGATGAGCAGTTCTTC.

With respect to this clone: A far larger clone differs by one base, so this is likely a read error. This specimen includes other DNA sequences encoding the same CDR3. The V and J genes are TRBV7-9 and TRBJ1-1; TRBD1 might be the D (5 bases). The CDR3 is made up of 14 amino acids. Trimming removed 3 bases from V and 4 bases from J, with 12 bases in between. CDR1 and CDR2 from the germline V gene are SEHNR and FQNEAQ (reference sequence). CDR3 sequence reads: CASSFQGEGTEAFF. The DNA for the CDR3 is TGTGCCAGCAGCTTCCAGGGAGAGGGCACTGAAGCTTTCTTT. The full variable domain, completed using reference TRBV7-9 and TRBJ1-1, is DTGVSQNPRHKITKRGQNVTFRCDPISEHNRLYWYRQTLGQGPEFLTYFQNEAQLEKSRLLSDRFSAERPKGSFSTLEIQRTEQGDSAMYLCASSFQGEGTEAFFGQGTRLTVV.

This chain joins TRBV7-9 and TRBJ1-3; D is possibly TRBD1 (6 bases). CDR1 is SEHNR, CDR2 FQNEAQ, per germline (reference sequence). V gave up 1 base and J gave up 0 bases, with 7 bases separating them. CDR3 length equals 15 residues. DNA for the CDR3: TGTGCCAGCAGCTTAGGGGACAACTCTGGAAACACCATATATTTT. Residues: CASSLGDNSGNTIYF. The variable domain in full, completed from reference TRBV7-9 and TRBJ1-3, reads DTGVSQNPRHKITKRGQNVTFRCDPISEHNRLYWYRQTLGQGPEFLTYFQNEAQLEKSRLLSDRFSAERPKGSFSTLEIQRTEQGDSAMYLCASSLGDNSGNTIYFGEGSWLTVV.

This chain's CDR3 is CASSYIQAAYEQYF. The CDR3 DNA reads as TGTGCCAGCAGTTACATACAGGCAGCCTACGAGCAGTACTTC. The chain joins TRBV6-6 to TRBJ2-7; weak D call: TRBD1 (5 bases). CDR3 length: 14 amino acids. The germline CDR1 and CDR2 sequences are MNHNY and SVGAGI (reference sequence). V lost 2 bases, J lost 2 bases, and 10 bases lay in between.

The table lists this clone with a few counts. The V call is TRBV6-6, the J call TRBJ1-2; D is uncertain. V lost 5 bases to trimming and J lost 5 bases, with 18 bases between them. Germline V gene sequence: CDR1 MNHNY, CDR2 SVGAGI (reference sequence). The CDR3 loop spans 15 amino acids. CDR3 loop: CASSREYRASYGYTF. Here the CDR3 DNA reads TGTGCCAGCAGTCGAGAGTACCGGGCCTCTTATGGCTACACCTTC.

The chain combines TRBV5-5 with TRBJ2-1; 11 nucleotides align to TRBD1. From germline, CDR1 is SGHKS and CDR2 YYEKEE (reference sequence). J was trimmed by 6 bases and V by 4 bases; bases with no gene match: 9. CDR3 length equals 16 residues. CDR3 coding DNA: TGTGCCAGCAGCCCGGATATAGGACAGGGGGCCAATGAGCAGTTCTTC. Its protein is CASSPDIGQGANEQFF. The complete variable domain, with remaining parts taken from reference TRBV5-5 and TRBJ2-1, reads DAGVTQSPTHLIKTRGQQVTLRCSPISGHKSVSWYQQVLGQGPQFIFQYYEKEERGRGNFPDRFSARQFPNYSSELNVNALLLGDSALYLCASSPDIGQGANEQFFGPGTRLTVL.

The chain has TRBV28 and TRBJ2-7, with 12 nucleotides matching TRBD1. The CDR3 extends over 14 amino acids. J was trimmed by 5 bases and V by 6 bases; bases with no gene match: 5. Germline V lookup: CDR1 MDHEN, CDR2 SYDVKM. The CDR3 nucleotides read TGTGCCAGCAGGGGGACAGGGGGCCTCGACGAGCAGTACTTC. As protein: CASRGTGGLDEQYF. The full variable domain, rest sourced from reference TRBV28 and TRBJ2-7, is DVKVTQSSRYLVKRTGEKVFLECVQDMDHENMFWYRQDPGLGLRLIYFSYDVKMKEKGDIPEGYSVSREKKERFSLILESASTNQTSMYLCASRGTGGLDEQYFGPGTRLTVT.

The chain has TRBV10-3 and TRBJ2-5; D remains ambiguous. Judging by the DNA end, TRBJ2-7 fits better; the J call may be wrong. Germline lookup yields CDR1 ENHRY and CDR2 SYGVKD. The CDR3 is made up of 16 amino acids. CDR3: CAISAVTTRNSYEQYF. For the CDR3, the DNA is TGTGCCATCAGTGCGGTAACCACGCGCAACTCCTACGAGCAGTACTTC.

The V gene is TRBV19, the J gene TRBJ2-1; 15 nucleotides match TRBD2. V was clipped by 7 bases and J by 10 bases; unmatched bases: 14. Germline CDR1 LNHDA, CDR2 SQIVND (reference sequence). The CDR3 has 17 residues. Written as DNA, the CDR3 is TGTGCCAGTACTTCCCCCCGGACTAGCGGGAGGGCCGGGGAGCAGTTCTTC. Translated: CASTSPRTSGRAGEQFF.

This clone was found a few times. The chain joins TRBV25-1 to TRBJ1-3; D is unclear. Trimming took 2 bases from V and 2 from J, leaving 4 bases between them. The CDR3 sequence is 13 residues long. Germline V lookup: CDR1 MGHDK, CDR2 SYGVNS. The DNA for the CDR3 is TGTGCCAGCAGTGAAGCCGCTGGAAACACCATATATTTT. Translating it yields CASSEAAGNTIYF.

V usage is TRBV5-1 and J usage is TRBJ1-4; D gene ambiguous. Germline CDR1 and CDR2: SGHRS and YFSETQ. The CDR3 is 14 residues long. With 0 bases removed from V and 6 bases from J, the gap between germline ends came to 9 bases. The CDR3 sequence: CASSLGARDEKLFF. CDR3 sequence (DNA): TGCGCCAGCAGCTTGGGGGCAAGGGATGAAAAACTGTTTTTT.

CDR3 DNA: TGTGCCAGCAGTGAGCCTCTGGGCATTCAGTACTTC. Translation: CASSEPLGIQYF. This sequence joins TRBV2 and TRBJ2-4, with D unresolved. V lost 3 bases, J lost 9 bases, and 9 bases lay in between. The germline gives CDR1 SNHLY, CDR2 FYNNEI. The CDR3 has 12 amino acids.

This clone was counted once. This chain connects TRBV27 to TRBJ2-1; 8 bases match TRBD1. Germline CDR1 reads MNHEY; CDR2 reads SMNVEV (reference sequence). The J segment lost 2 bases and the V segment lost 6 bases, leaving 9 bases of the junction unmatched. The CDR3 covers 16 residues. Written as DNA, the CDR3 is TGTGCCAGCAGAACCGGACAGGGTAATCCCTACAATGAGCAGTTCTTC. This sequence encodes CASRTGQGNPYNEQFF.

The chain combines TRBV19 with TRBJ2-6; D assignment may be TRBD1 or TRBD2 (5 bases each). The V gene lost 5 bases and the J gene lost 4 bases, with 12 bases spanning the gap. The CDR3 runs 15 residues. The V gene's germline CDR1 is LNHDA and CDR2 SQIVND (reference sequence). This chain's CDR3 is CASSSGASGANVLTF. The CDR3 coding sequence is TGTGCCAGTAGTTCCGGGGCCTCCGGGGCCAACGTCCTGACTTTC.

The rearrangement links TRBV7-9 to TRBJ1-4; D is unclear. Germline CDR1 and CDR2: SEHNR and FQNEAQ (reference sequence). Trimming took off 0 bases at V and 6 bases at J, with 8 bases between the two ends. The CDR3 is 14 amino acids. DNA of the CDR3: TGTGCCAGCAGCTTAGCTCGGCTTGATGAAAAACTGTTTTTT. Translation: CASSLARLDEKLFF.

The chain couples TRBV7-2 to TRBJ1-5, with D perhaps matching TRBD1 (5 bases). Per germline, CDR1 SGHTA and CDR2 FQGNSA. The CDR3 extends over 16 amino acids. The ends were cut back, 5 bases at V and 0 bases at J, with 14 bases in the middle. CDR3 DNA sequence: TGTGCCAGCAGCCCCCAGGGATCCATTAGCAATCAGCCCCAGCATTTT. Protein: CASSPQGSISNQPQHF.

The chain combines TRBV6-5 with TRBJ2-5; possible D gene TRBD1, 6 bases. The DNA end is a closer match to TRBJ2-7, so the J assignment may be wrong. The CDR3 spans 15 residues. Germline V gene data show CDR1 as MNHEY and CDR2 as SVGAGI. The CDR3 spells CASSTGQWTSYEQYF. The CDR3 coding sequence is TGTGCCAGCAGTACCGGACAGTGGACTTCCTACGAGCAGTACTTC.

The chain has TRBV18 and TRBJ2-3; 7 nucleotides line up with TRBD2. V dropped 5 bases and J dropped 0; count of bases not matched to a gene: 8. Germline values: CDR1 KGHSH, CDR2 LQKENI. The CDR3 contains 16 residues. CDR3 region: CASSAASGPSTDTQYF. As DNA, the CDR3 is TGTGCCAGCTCAGCAGCTAGCGGTCCTAGCACAGATACGCAGTATTTT. The full variable domain, its missing parts supplied by reference TRBV18 and TRBJ2-3, is NAGVMQNPRHLVRRRGQEARLRCSPMKGHSHVYWYRQLPEEGLKFMVYLQKENIIDESGMPKERFSAEFPKEGPSILRIQQVVRGDSAAYFCASSAASGPSTDTQYFGPGTRLTVL.

The rearrangement joins TRBV9 to TRBJ2-5; 9 bases align to TRBD1. The CDR3 length is 15 residues. Trimming cost V 0 bases and J 5 bases; bases outside gene matches: 5. In germline, CDR1 is SGDLS, CDR2 YYNGEE. CDR3 residues: CASSVVGTGLETQYF. CDR3 nucleotide sequence: TGTGCCAGCAGCGTAGTAGGGACAGGGCTCGAGACCCAGTACTTC.

This chain connects TRBV6-1 to TRBJ1-6, with D maybe TRBD1 (5 bases). Germline assignment: CDR1 MNHNS and CDR2 SASEGT. The CDR3 loop spans 18 amino acids. Trimming removed 4 bases from V and 0 bases from J, with 16 bases in between. The CDR3 sequence is CASSGTGTPSSYNSPLHF. CDR3 DNA sequence: TGTGCCAGCAGTGGGACCGGGACTCCCAGCTCCTATAATTCACCCCTCCACTTT.

J is TRBJ2-4 and V is TRBV10-3; 10 bases agree with TRBD2. The V gene end was trimmed by 3 bases and the J gene end by 11 bases; junction bases not matched to a gene: 10. CDR1 is ENHRY and CDR2 is SYGVKD in the germline V gene. The CDR3 covers 15 residues. CDR3 amino acids: CAISEEASGGGVQYF. CDR3 sequence (DNA): TGTGCCATCAGTGAAGAGGCTAGCGGGGGAGGTGTTCAGTACTTC.

The chain carries TRBV11-2 and TRBJ1-5, with TRBD1 matching over 8 bases. CDR1 and CDR2 (germline): SGHAT, FQNNGV. V shed 1 base, J shed 6 bases, and the junction held 5 bases outside the gene matches. This CDR3 has 15 residues. CDR3 nucleotides: TGTGCCAGCAGCTTAGTCGGACAGGGTAGTCAGCCCCAGCATTTT. It encodes CASSLVGQGSQPQHF.

Comments on this clone: The sample has other DNA sequences that encode this CDR3 too. The V call is TRBV4-2, the J call TRBJ1-1; no definite D call. Trimming took 0 bases from V and 2 from J, leaving 7 bases between them. Germline CDR1 reads LGHNA; CDR2 reads YNFKEQ. CDR3 length: 14 amino acids. CDR3 DNA: TGTGCCAGCAGCCAAGATGTAACTAACACTGAAGCTTTCTTT. Protein: CASSQDVTNTEAFF.

The chain uses TRBV5-1 and TRBJ2-7; D remains ambiguous. V lost 5 bases to trimming and J lost 0 bases, with 12 bases between them. Per the germline V gene, CDR1 is SGHRS and CDR2 is YFSETQ. The CDR3 is made up of 14 amino acids. The CDR3 loop is CASSPDTDSYEQYF. The CDR3 nucleotides read TGCGCCAGCAGTCCTGACACGGACTCCTACGAGCAGTACTTC.

The CDR3 is CASSFQGVDTQYF. As DNA, the CDR3 is TGTGCCAGCAGCTTCCAGGGGGTTGATACGCAGTATTTT. V gene TRBV7-2 combines with J gene TRBJ2-3, with 7 positions matching TRBD1. The V gene end was trimmed by 3 bases and the J gene end by 6 bases; junction bases not matched to a gene: 3. CDR1 is SGHTA and CDR2 is FQGNSA in the germline V gene. This CDR3 contains 13 residues.

The chain carries TRBV5-1 and TRBJ1-1, with no clear D. Germline CDR1 reads SGHRS; CDR2 reads YFSETQ. V lost 0 bases and J lost 4, with 10 bases in between. This CDR3 has 14 amino acids. The CDR3 DNA sequence: TGCGCCAGCAGCTTGGAGGCGGATGGCACTGAAGCTTTCTTT. Translating it yields CASSLEADGTEAFF.

V and J are TRBV28 and TRBJ2-1; D call uncertain. The germline V gene encodes CDR1 MDHEN and CDR2 SYDVKM. CDR3 length: 12 residues. The V end lost 3 bases, the J end lost 4 bases, and 4 bases lay between the germline ends. CDR3 in DNA: TGTGCCAGCAGTTTGGAGTACAATGAGCAGTTCTTC. Translation gives CASSLEYNEQFF.

The rearrangement joins TRBV4-3 to TRBJ2-2; D is unclear. This CDR3 comprises 15 residues. Trimming pared 5 bases from V and 7 bases from J, leaving 17 bases between. Germline V gene sequence: CDR1 LGHNA, CDR2 YSLEER. CDR3 DNA: TGCGCCAGCAGCTTGAGTTCCCTAACGGGCGGGGAGCTGTTTTTT. Translation: CASSLSSLTGGELFF.

V and J are TRBV5-1 and TRBJ2-2; no reliable D call. In germline, CDR1 is SGHRS, CDR2 YFSETQ. This CDR3 has 15 residues. With 0 bases removed from V and 0 bases from J, the gap between germline ends came to 6 bases. The CDR3 nucleotides are TGCGCCAGCAGCTTGGAGCAGGCGAACACCGGGGAGCTGTTTTTT. Encoded protein: CASSLEQANTGELFF.

The J gene is TRBJ2-1, the V gene TRBV18; the D is unclear. Germline-derived CDR1 and CDR2 are KGHSH and LQKENI. The CDR3 is 16 residues long. V dropped 2 bases and J dropped 0 bases, with 11 bases sitting between them. The CDR3, as DNA: TGTGCCAGCTCACCAATCCACCACCGCTCCTACAATGAGCAGTTCTTC. Protein sequence: CASSPIHHRSYNEQFF.

The V gene is TRBV9, the J gene TRBJ2-7, with 10 bases lining up with TRBD1. J was trimmed by 4 bases and V by 2 bases; bases with no gene match: 6. The CDR3 spans 15 residues. Germline loops: CDR1 SGDLS, CDR2 YYNGEE. The CDR3, as DNA: TGTGCCAGCAGCGTGTCCGCGGGACAGGGGTACGAGCAGTACTTC. It encodes CASSVSAGQGYEQYF.

The rearrangement joins TRBV5-1 to TRBJ2-7; TRBD1 might be the D (5 bases). V shed 0 bases and J shed 6 bases, with 16 bases lying between them. The germline V gene has CDR1 SGHRS and CDR2 YFSETQ. The CDR3 is 15 amino acids. The CDR3 DNA reads as TGCGCCAGCAGCTTGGCAGGGTACGATATCGGCGAGCAGTACTTC. Its protein is CASSLAGYDIGEQYF.